The 26 T cell receptor beta chains below all came from one sample that was sequenced in a study of T cell responses to AZD1222 COVID-19 vaccine. TCRdb's table, derived via immunoSEQ multiplex PCR, lists solely in-frame clones and lacks some. The sample consists of more than 100,000 clones, 80% to 90% of them appearing once. The sample here was peripheral blood, taken on day 0 of AZD1222 vaccination. These receptor sequences come from an adult in good health.

This chain uses TRBV6-5 with TRBJ1-3; possible D gene TRBD1, 6 bases. The germline gives CDR1 MNHEY, CDR2 SVGAGI. Trimming stripped 2 bases from V and 0 bases from J, with 8 bases between. This CDR3 contains 15 residues. The CDR3 DNA sequence: TGTGCCAGCAGTTACCGGACAGTCTCTGGAAACACCATATATTTT. It encodes CASSYRTVSGNTIYF.

This sequence joins TRBV3-1 (or the pseudogene TRBV3-2) and TRBJ2-4; the match to TRBD2 covers 7 bases. This CDR3 is 16 amino acids long. Losses at the gene ends were 1 base for V and 0 bases for J; bases not matched to a gene: 3. CDR1 LGHDT and CDR2 YNNKEL come from the germline V gene (reference sequence). Here the CDR3 reads CASSQAGGLAKNIQYF. CDR3 nucleotides: TGTGCCAGCAGCCAAGCGGGGGGACTAGCCAAAAACATTCAGTACTTC.

The V gene is TRBV18, the J gene TRBJ2-7; possible D gene TRBD2, 6 bases. V was trimmed by 3 bases and J by 0 bases, leaving 6 bases between them. The CDR3 is made up of 13 amino acids. Germline CDR1 is KGHSH and CDR2 is LQKENI. CDR3 residues: CASSPGGSYEQYF. CDR3 coding DNA: TGTGCCAGCTCACCGGGGGGCTCCTACGAGCAGTACTTC.

The genes are TRBV9 and TRBJ1-1; D ambiguous. Germline assignment: CDR1 SGDLS and CDR2 YYNGEE. The CDR3 extends over 16 amino acids. Between the trimmed V and J ends, which lost 5 bases and 0 bases, there was a span of 17 bases. The CDR3 nucleotides read TGTGCCAGCAGTCGAGACCCGACGGAGATGAACACTGAAGCTTTCTTT. This sequence encodes CASSRDPTEMNTEAFF.

The chain has TRBV30 and TRBJ1-3; D is ambiguous. The length of the CDR3 is 12 residues. Germline V gives CDR1 GTSNPN, CDR2 SVGIG (reference sequence). Trimming removed 2 bases from V and 8 bases from J, with 10 bases in between. CDR3 nucleotides: TGTGCCTGGAGTTGGGGTGCGGACACCATATATTTT. This sequence encodes CAWSWGADTIYF.

The genes are TRBV9 and TRBJ2-3, with D possibly being TRBD1 (6 bases). The CDR3 consists of 14 residues. V lost 3 bases, J lost 2 bases, and 10 bases lay in between. Per the germline V gene, CDR1 is SGDLS and CDR2 is YYNGEE. CDR3 residues: CASSGRDNTDTQYF. As DNA, the CDR3 is TGTGCCAGCAGCGGCCGGGACAACACAGATACGCAGTATTTT.

V and J are TRBV29-1 and TRBJ2-7; 8 bases fit TRBD2. The V gene's germline CDR1 is SQVTM and CDR2 ANQGSEA. The CDR3 length is 14 residues. Trimming took 3 bases from V and 8 from J; bases not matched to a gene: 12. The CDR3, as DNA: TGCAGCGTTGATACCCGAGCGGGAGACAGCAAGCAGTACTTC. It encodes CSVDTRAGDSKQYF.

The CDR3 bases are TGTGCCTGGGTTGACGGGAACTCCTACGAGCAGTACTTC. Residues: CAWVDGNSYEQYF. The chain combines TRBV30 with TRBJ2-7, with D perhaps TRBD2 (5 bases). The germline V and J ends were trimmed by 5 bases and 0 bases, with 11 bases remaining between them. From germline, CDR1 is GTSNPN and CDR2 SVGIG (reference sequence). CDR3 length equals 13 residues.

V usage is TRBV27 and J usage is TRBJ2-7; 7 bases match TRBD1. There are 14 residues in the CDR3. From germline, CDR1 is MNHEY and CDR2 SMNVEV (reference sequence). J lost 5 bases, V lost 6 bases, and 10 bases had no gene match. CDR3 protein: CASRGHRGFDEQYF. The CDR3 DNA sequence: TGTGCCAGCAGGGGTCACAGGGGTTTTGACGAGCAGTACTTC.

The chain combines TRBV19 with TRBJ2-2; TRBD2 agrees at 10 bases. The CDR3 has 14 amino acids. Per germline, CDR1 LNHDA and CDR2 SQIVND (reference sequence). The ends lost 5 bases at V and 9 bases at J; junction bases unmatched: 6. This chain's CDR3 is CASSSGLAHRELFF. The DNA of the CDR3 is TGTGCCAGTAGTTCGGGACTAGCGCACAGGGAGCTGTTTTTT.

The rearrangement joins TRBV28 to TRBJ1-2; tentative D call: TRBD1 (6 bases). This CDR3 has 15 residues. Trimming shortened V by 5 bases and J by 3 bases, and 16 bases separated the two germline ends. CDR1 is MDHEN, CDR2 SYDVKM, per germline. CDR3 coding DNA: TGTGCCAGCAGTCTGCTTGGACAGACTTACTATGGCTACACCTTC. It specifies CASSLLGQTYYGYTF.

The J gene is TRBJ2-7, the V gene TRBV7-2; D is unclear. The CDR3 contains 14 residues. Between the trimmed V and J ends, which lost 1 base and 1 base, there was a span of 8 bases. The germline gives CDR1 SGHTA, CDR2 FQGNSA. CDR3 residues: CASSLVRRSYEQYF. The CDR3 nucleotides read TGTGCCAGCAGCTTAGTCAGACGGTCCTACGAGCAGTACTTC.

This clone was found once. V gene TRBV28 combines with J gene TRBJ2-3; either TRBD1 or TRBD2 may supply D (5 bases each). Trimming removed 10 bases at V and 2 bases at J, with 13 bases between. The germline V gene has CDR1 MDHEN and CDR2 SYDVKM. This CDR3 region has 13 residues. The CDR3 sequence is CATRDGLTDTQYF. The DNA for the CDR3 is TGTGCCACCAGGGACGGACTCACAGATACGCAGTATTTT. Using reference TRBV28 and TRBJ2-3 for the parts outside the CDR3, the full variable domain is DVKVTQSSRYLVKRTGEKVFLECVQDMDHENMFWYRQDPGLGLRLIYFSYDVKMKEKGDIPEGYSVSREKKERFSLILESASTNQTSMYLCATRDGLTDTQYFGPGTRLTVL.

The chain joins TRBV5-4 to TRBJ2-6; no firm D call. The V end was cut by 0 bases, the J end by 4 bases, with 14 bases between. This CDR3 contains 17 residues. Germline CDR1 is SGHNT and CDR2 is YYREEE (reference sequence). For the CDR3, the DNA is TGTGCCAGCAGCTTGGAAGGGAAAATGGGAGGGGCCAACGTCCTGACTTTC. Its protein is CASSLEGKMGGANVLTF.

This chain joins TRBV5-1 and TRBJ1-3, with 9 bases matching TRBD1. The length of the CDR3 is 15 residues. V dropped 4 bases and J dropped 4; count of bases not matched to a gene: 6. The germline CDR1 and CDR2 sequences are SGHRS and YFSETQ. The DNA of the CDR3 is TGCGCCAGCAGCCCCGGGACAGGGTTGGGAAACACCATATATTTT. Its translation is CASSPGTGLGNTIYF.

The chain joins TRBV10-3 to TRBJ2-1; no clear D. Per the germline V gene, CDR1 is ENHRY and CDR2 is SYGVKD. Between the trimmed V and J ends, which lost 4 bases and 10 bases, there was a span of 17 bases. This CDR3 region has 14 residues. CDR3 DNA: TGTGCCATCAGTGCACAGAACCCTACGCAGGAGCAGTTCTTC. This gives the protein CAISAQNPTQEQFF.

The J gene is TRBJ2-7, the V gene TRBV4-1; 7 positions agree with TRBD1. Germline V gives CDR1 MGHRA, CDR2 YSYEKL. The CDR3 is 16 amino acids. The ends lost 1 base at V and 0 bases at J; junction bases unmatched: 6. The CDR3 sequence: CASSQGEGAPSYEQYF. CDR3 DNA sequence: TGCGCCAGCAGCCAAGGCGAGGGGGCCCCCTCCTACGAGCAGTACTTC.

This clone has only a few counts. This chain connects TRBV5-5 to TRBJ2-1, with TRBD2 matching over 14 bases. The germline V gene encodes CDR1 SGHKS and CDR2 YYEKEE (reference sequence). The CDR3 totals 19 residues. V lost 5 bases to trimming and J lost 0 bases; unmatched junction nucleotides: 10. CDR3: CASRTGLAGGRSSYNEQFF. CDR3 coding DNA: TGTGCCAGCAGAACCGGACTAGCGGGGGGCCGGAGCTCCTACAATGAGCAGTTCTTC.

The V gene is TRBV29-1, the J gene TRBJ1-2, with TRBD1 matching over 7 bases. CDR3 length equals 12 residues. V lost 4 bases, J lost 2 bases, and 1 base stayed unmatched. Germline loops: CDR1 SQVTM, CDR2 ANQGSEA. Here the CDR3 DNA reads TGCAGCGTTGTGGGACAGAACTATGGCTACACCTTC. It yields the protein CSVVGQNYGYTF.

The chain combines TRBV9 with TRBJ2-7; 9 nucleotides agree with TRBD1. The CDR3 is made up of 15 amino acids. Germline CDR1 reads SGDLS; CDR2 reads YYNGEE. Germline trimming cut 5 bases from V and 7 bases from J; bases unmatched to any gene: 13. DNA of the CDR3: TGTGCCAGCAGTCCTACCGGGACAGGGAATCTAGAGCAGTACTTC. Encoded protein: CASSPTGTGNLEQYF.

This clone was seen just once. The rearrangement links TRBV6-5 to TRBJ2-7; tentatively, D is TRBD2 (6 bases). CDR3 size: 12 residues. Between the trimmed V and J ends, which lost 8 bases and 0 bases, there was a span of 8 bases. Germline V gene lookup returns CDR1 MNHEY and CDR2 SVGAGI. CDR3 protein: CASGGNSYEQYF. The CDR3 DNA reads TGTGCCAGCGGAGGGAACTCCTACGAGCAGTACTTC.

Written as DNA, the CDR3 is TGTGCCAGCAGTTTTGACAGTAACTATGGCTACACCTTC. This sequence encodes CASSFDSNYGYTF. V and J are TRBV27 and TRBJ1-2; D might be TRBD1 (5 bases). V dropped 3 bases and J dropped 1 base, with 6 bases sitting between them. The germline CDR1 and CDR2 sequences are MNHEY and SMNVEV (reference sequence). The CDR3 runs 13 residues.

This CDR3 reads CASGTGQGPYEQYF. The CDR3 nucleotides read TGCGCCAGCGGCACGGGACAGGGACCCTACGAGCAGTACTTC. The V gene is TRBV5-1, the J gene TRBJ2-7; the match to TRBD1 covers 9 bases. V lost 7 bases to trimming and J lost 2 bases; unmatched junction nucleotides: 7. Germline values: CDR1 SGHRS, CDR2 YFSETQ. The CDR3 length is 14 residues. Drawing the rest from reference TRBV5-1 and TRBJ2-7, the complete variable domain is KAGVTQTPRYLIKTRGQQVTLSCSPISGHRSVSWYQQTPGQGLQFLFEYFSETQRNKGNFPGRFSGRQFSNSRSEMNVSTLELGDSALYLCASGTGQGPYEQYFGPGTRLTVT.

The sample holds a few counts of this clone. CDR3 sequence: CASSHDRGNSDTEAFF. In DNA, the CDR3 is TGTGCCAGCAGCCACGACAGGGGTAATTCCGACACTGAAGCTTTCTTT. The J gene is TRBJ1-1, the V gene TRBV9, with 8 positions matching TRBD1. Per germline, CDR1 SGDLS and CDR2 YYNGEE. With V trimmed by 4 bases and J by 3 bases, 11 bases remained unmatched. The length of the CDR3 is 16 residues.

The chain employs TRBV5-4 and TRBJ2-7, with D perhaps given as TRBD1 or TRBD2 (5 bases each). The CDR3 runs to 14 residues. Germline V gene lookup returns CDR1 SGHNT and CDR2 YYREEE (reference sequence). V shed 0 bases and J shed 3 bases, with 10 bases lying between them. DNA of the CDR3: TGTGCCAGCAGCTTGGTGGGACGGGACTACGAGCAGTACTTC. Translating it yields CASSLVGRDYEQYF.

As DNA, the CDR3 is TGTGCCAGCAGCCCGCATATACAGGGGAGGACTGAAGCTTTCTTT. Its protein is CASSPHIQGRTEAFF. The rearrangement joins TRBV5-8 to TRBJ1-1, with 7 bases lining up with TRBD1. CDR1 is SGHTS, CDR2 YDEGEE, per germline. The CDR3 has 15 amino acids. The V gene end was trimmed by 4 bases and the J gene end by 5 bases; junction bases not matched to a gene: 11.